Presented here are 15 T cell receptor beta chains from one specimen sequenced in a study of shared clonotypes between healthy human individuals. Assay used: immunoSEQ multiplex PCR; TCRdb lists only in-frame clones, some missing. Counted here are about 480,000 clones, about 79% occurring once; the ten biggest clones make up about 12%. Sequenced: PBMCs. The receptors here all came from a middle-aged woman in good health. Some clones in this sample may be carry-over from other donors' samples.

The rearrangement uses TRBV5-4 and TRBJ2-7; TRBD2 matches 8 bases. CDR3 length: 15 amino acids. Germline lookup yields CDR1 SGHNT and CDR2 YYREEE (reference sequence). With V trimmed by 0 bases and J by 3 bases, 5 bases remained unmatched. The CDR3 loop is CASSLDSGRGYEQYF. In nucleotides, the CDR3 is TGTGCCAGCAGCTTGGATTCCGGGAGGGGCTACGAGCAGTACTTC.

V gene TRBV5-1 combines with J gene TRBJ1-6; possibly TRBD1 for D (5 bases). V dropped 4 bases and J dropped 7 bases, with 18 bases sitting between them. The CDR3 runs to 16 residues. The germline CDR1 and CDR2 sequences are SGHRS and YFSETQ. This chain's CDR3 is CASSQPREGRNSPLHF. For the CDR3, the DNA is TGCGCCAGCAGCCAACCCAGGGAGGGGAGGAATTCACCCCTCCACTTT. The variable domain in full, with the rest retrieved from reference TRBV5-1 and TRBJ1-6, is KAGVTQTPRYLIKTRGQQVTLSCSPISGHRSVSWYQQTPGQGLQFLFEYFSETQRNKGNFPGRFSGRQFSNSRSEMNVSTLELGDSALYLCASSQPREGRNSPLHFGNGTRLTVT.

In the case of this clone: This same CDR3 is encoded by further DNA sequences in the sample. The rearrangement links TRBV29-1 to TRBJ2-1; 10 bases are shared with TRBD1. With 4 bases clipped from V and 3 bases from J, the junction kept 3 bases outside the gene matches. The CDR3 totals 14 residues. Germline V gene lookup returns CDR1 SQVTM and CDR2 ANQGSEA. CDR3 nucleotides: TGCAGCGTTGTCCGGGACAGGGGCTACAATGAGCAGTTCTTC. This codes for CSVVRDRGYNEQFF.

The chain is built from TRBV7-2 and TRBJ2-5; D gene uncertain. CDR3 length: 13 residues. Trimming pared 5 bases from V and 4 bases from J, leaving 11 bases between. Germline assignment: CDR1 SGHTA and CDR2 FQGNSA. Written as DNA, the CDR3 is TGTGCCAGCAGCCTGTTTGATGGAGAGACCCAGTACTTC. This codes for CASSLFDGETQYF.

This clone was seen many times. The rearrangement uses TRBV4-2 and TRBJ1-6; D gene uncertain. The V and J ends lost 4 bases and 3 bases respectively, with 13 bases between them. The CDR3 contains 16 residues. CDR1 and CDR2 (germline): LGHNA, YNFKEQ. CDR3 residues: CASSPSSDIYNSPLHF. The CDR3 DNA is TGTGCCAGCAGCCCTAGTTCCGACATCTATAATTCACCCCTCCACTTT.

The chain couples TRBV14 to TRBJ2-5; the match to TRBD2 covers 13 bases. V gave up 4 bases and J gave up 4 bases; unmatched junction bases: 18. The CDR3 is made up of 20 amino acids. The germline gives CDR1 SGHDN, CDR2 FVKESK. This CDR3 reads CASSLGTTSGRIWSGETQYF. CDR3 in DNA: TGTGCCAGCAGCCTAGGCACGACTAGCGGGAGGATTTGGTCGGGAGAGACCCAGTACTTC.

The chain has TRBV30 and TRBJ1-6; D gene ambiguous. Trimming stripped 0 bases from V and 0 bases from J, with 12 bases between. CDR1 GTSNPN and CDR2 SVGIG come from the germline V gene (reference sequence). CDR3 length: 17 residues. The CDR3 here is CAWSVESLSSYNSPLHF. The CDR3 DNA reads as TGTGCCTGGAGTGTAGAATCGTTAAGCTCCTATAATTCACCCCTCCACTTT.

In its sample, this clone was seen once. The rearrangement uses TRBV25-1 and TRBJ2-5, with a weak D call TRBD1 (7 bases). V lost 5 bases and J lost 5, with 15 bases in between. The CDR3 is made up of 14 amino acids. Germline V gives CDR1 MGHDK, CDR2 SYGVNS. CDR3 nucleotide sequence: TGTGCCAGCAGTCCAGGGGGGTTTGCGGAGACCCAGTACTTC. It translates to CASSPGGFAETQYF.

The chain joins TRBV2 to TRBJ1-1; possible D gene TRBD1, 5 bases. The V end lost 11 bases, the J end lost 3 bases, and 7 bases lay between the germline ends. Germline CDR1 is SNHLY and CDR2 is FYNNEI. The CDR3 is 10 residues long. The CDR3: CAGGDTEAFF. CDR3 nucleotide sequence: TGTGCCGGGGGAGACACTGAAGCTTTCTTT.

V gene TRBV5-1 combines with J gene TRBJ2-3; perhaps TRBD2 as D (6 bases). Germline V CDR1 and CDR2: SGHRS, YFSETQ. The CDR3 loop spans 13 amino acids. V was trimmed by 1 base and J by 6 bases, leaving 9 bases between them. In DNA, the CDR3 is TGCGCCAGCAGCTTGCGGGAGAGGGATACGCAGTATTTT. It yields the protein CASSLRERDTQYF.

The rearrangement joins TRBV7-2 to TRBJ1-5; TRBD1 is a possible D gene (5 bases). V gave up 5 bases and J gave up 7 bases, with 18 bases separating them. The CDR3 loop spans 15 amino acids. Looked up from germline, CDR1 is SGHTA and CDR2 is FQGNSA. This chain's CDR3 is CASSRTGLGGQPQHF. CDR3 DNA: TGTGCCAGCAGCCGTACAGGTTTGGGGGGGCAGCCCCAGCATTTT. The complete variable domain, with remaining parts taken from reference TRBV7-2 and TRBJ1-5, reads GAGVSQSPSNKVTEKGKDVELRCDPISGHTALYWYRQSLGQGLEFLIYFQGNSAPDKSGLPSDRFSAERTGGSVSTLTIQRTQQEDSAVYLCASSRTGLGGQPQHFGDGTRLSIL.

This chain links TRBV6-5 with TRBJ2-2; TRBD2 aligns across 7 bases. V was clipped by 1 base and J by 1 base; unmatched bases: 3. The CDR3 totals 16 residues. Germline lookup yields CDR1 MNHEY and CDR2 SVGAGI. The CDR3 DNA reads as TGTGCCAGCAGTTACTTTGGCGGGGGGAACACCGGGGAGCTGTTTTTT. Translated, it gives CASSYFGGGNTGELFF.

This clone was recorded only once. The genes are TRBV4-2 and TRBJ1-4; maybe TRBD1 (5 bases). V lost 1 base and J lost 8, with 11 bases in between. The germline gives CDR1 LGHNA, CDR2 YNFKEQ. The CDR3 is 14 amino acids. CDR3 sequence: CASSQVQGEEKLFF. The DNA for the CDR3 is TGTGCCAGCAGCCAAGTTCAGGGTGAGGAAAAACTGTTTTTT.

The CDR3: CSVEGLAGAFSYEQYF. Written as DNA, the CDR3 is TGCAGCGTTGAAGGACTAGCGGGGGCATTTTCCTACGAGCAGTACTTC. V gene TRBV29-1 combines with J gene TRBJ2-7; 12 nucleotides line up with TRBD2. Losses at the gene ends were 1 base for V and 1 base for J; bases not matched to a gene: 5. The CDR3 is 16 amino acids. CDR1 and CDR2 from the germline V gene are SQVTM and ANQGSEA.

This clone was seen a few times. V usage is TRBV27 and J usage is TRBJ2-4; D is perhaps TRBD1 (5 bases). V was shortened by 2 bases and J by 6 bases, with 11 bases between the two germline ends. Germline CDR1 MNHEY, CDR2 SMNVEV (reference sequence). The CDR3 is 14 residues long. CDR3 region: CASSLGLQGNIQYF. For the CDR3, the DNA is TGTGCCAGCAGTTTAGGGCTTCAGGGAAACATTCAGTACTTC.